The sequence of this TCR beta chain was determined in a study of control samples from healthy donors and cancer patients. This clone was detected only once. Assay used: immunoSEQ multiplex PCR; TCRdb lists only in-frame clones, some missing. Counted here are 150,000 to 200,000 clones, roughly 90% occurring once; the ten biggest clones make up approximately 1.4%. The CDR3 runs to 16 residues. V lost 5 bases and J lost 3, with 17 bases in between. Germline V gene lookup returns CDR1 MNHEY and CDR2 SMNVEV (reference sequence). The gene calls are TRBV27 and TRBJ1-5; D call uncertain. Input material: blood. The receptor comes from a woman aged 50 to 60 in good health. The CDR3 DNA reads TGTGCCAGCAGTCCCCGTACGGGCTTAAACAATCAGCCCCAGCATTTT. This gives the protein CASSPRTGLNNQPQHF.